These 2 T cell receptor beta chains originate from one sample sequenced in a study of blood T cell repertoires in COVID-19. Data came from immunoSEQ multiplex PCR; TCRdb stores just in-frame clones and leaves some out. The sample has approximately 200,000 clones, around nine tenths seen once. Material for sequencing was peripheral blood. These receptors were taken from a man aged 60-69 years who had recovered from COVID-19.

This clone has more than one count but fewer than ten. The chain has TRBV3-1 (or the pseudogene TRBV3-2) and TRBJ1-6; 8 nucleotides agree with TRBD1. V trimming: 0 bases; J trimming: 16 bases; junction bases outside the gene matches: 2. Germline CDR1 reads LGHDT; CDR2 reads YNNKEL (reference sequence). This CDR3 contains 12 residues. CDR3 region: CASSQDRGPLHF. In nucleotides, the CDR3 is TGTGCCAGCAGCCAAGACAGGGGGCCTCTCCACTTT.

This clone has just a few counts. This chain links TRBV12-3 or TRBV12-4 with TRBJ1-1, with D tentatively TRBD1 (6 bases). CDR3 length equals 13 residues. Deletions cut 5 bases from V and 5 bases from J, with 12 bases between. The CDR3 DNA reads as TGTGCCAGCAGTCCCAGGACAGTAACTGAAGCTTTCTTT. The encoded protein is CASSPRTVTEAFF.